This record looks at one TCR beta chain sequence and its context. This clonotype was counted ten times or more. What antigen it recognizes has not been identified. No base qualities exist here, and no much larger clone lies one base off it. The germline V gene encodes CDR1 ENHRY and CDR2 SYGVKD. V loses 3 bases of germline sequence and J loses 4 bases, and the interval between the two ends is 8 bases. Including the terminal cysteine and phenylalanine, the CDR3 comprises 13 residues. Only the CDR3 region is kept as DNA, spanning 39 bases read in frame from base 1. What this sample's treatment or condition label stands for: allogeneic hematopoietic cell transplantation with graft depleted of TCRalphabeta T cells and CD19 B cells. The children who served as transplant recipients had been given grafts of TCRalphabeta/CD19-depleted allogeneic hematopoietic cells. Library construction relied on PCR. TCRdb shows the sequencer as Illumina HiSeq 2500. To normalize quantification of the TCRbeta repertoire, the TCR libraries were built with molecular barcoding that relied on unique molecular identifiers. Clones were called with MiXCR by TCRdb after fastp trimmed the public reads at Q25, and only in-frame beta chains were retained. Entries are consolidated by CDR3 protein sequence, retaining the most common genes and DNA. This sample gives approximately 270,000 distinct CDR3 sequences in total; under 30% of them show up just once. Together, the top ten hold 4% to 5.5% of the sample.

This sample stems from a study of T-cell reconstitution after alpha-beta-depleted transplantation in children (dated by TCRdb to the mid-2010s). Notes on the research overall: The study quantitatively tracked T-cell immune reconstitution after TCRalphabeta/CD19-depleted allogeneic hematopoietic cell transplantation in children using TCR repertoire profiling. Overall results and qualifications from the work: Apparently early alphabetaT-cell count recovery about two months after transplant reportedly relied on only several hundred rapidly expanded clones derived from non-depleted graft cells. In some patients, high TCRbeta diversity at day 60 was attributed to recipient T cells and intrathymic progenitors that had survived conditioning. Over the following months the frequencies of hyperexpanded clones went down, and after one year T-cell counts and TCRbeta diversity were mostly credited to newly produced T cells.

Here the chain combines TRBV10-3 and TRBJ2-3, and the D gene may be TRBD2, 6 bases matching. The sample consisted of PBMCs, mostly from graft donor cells, taken 360 days after TCRalphabeta/CD19-depleted stem cell transplant. This receptor was identified in a female patient aged 2-9 years who had a stem cell transplant for congenital amegakaryocytic thrombocytopenia, so the T cells may come from the graft donor. The nucleotides are TGTGCCATCAGTGAAGGAGGGGCAGATACGCAGTATTTT. It translates to CAISEGGADTQYF.